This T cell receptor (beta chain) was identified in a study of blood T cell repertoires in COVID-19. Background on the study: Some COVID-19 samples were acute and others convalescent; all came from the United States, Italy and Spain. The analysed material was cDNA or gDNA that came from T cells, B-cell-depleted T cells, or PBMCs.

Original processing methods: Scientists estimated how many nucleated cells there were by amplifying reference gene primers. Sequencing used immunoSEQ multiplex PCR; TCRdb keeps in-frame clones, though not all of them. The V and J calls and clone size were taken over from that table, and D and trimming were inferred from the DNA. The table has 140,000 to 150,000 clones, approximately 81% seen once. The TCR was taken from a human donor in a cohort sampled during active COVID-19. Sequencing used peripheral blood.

DNA of the CDR3: TGTGCCAGCAGCTTGGGACTAGCGGACTACGAGCAGTACTTC. Amino acid sequence: CASSLGLADYEQYF. This chain links TRBV5-6 with TRBJ2-7, with TRBD2 identical over 9 bases. The CDR3 runs to 14 residues. The V gene end was trimmed by 0 bases and the J gene end by 3 bases; junction bases not matched to a gene: 1. The V gene's germline CDR1 is SGHDT and CDR2 YYEEEE.